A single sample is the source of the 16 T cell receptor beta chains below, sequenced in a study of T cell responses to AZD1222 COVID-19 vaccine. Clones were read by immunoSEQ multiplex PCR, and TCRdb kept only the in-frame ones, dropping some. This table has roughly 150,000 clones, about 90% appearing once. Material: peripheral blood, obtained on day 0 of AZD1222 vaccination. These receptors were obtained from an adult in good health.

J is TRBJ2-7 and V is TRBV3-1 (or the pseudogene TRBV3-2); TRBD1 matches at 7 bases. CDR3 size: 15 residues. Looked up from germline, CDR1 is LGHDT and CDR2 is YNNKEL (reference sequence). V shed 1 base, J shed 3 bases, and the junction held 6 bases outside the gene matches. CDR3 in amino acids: CASSQGATGLYEQYF. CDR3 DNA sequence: TGTGCCAGCAGCCAAGGAGCGACAGGGCTCTACGAGCAGTACTTC.

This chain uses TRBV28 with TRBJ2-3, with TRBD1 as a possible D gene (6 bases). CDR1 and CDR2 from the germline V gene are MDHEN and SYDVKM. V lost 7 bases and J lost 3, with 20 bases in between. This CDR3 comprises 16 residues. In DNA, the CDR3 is TGTGCCAGCACCTTACATCGGACAGCCAATACAGATACGCAGTATTTT. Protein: CASTLHRTANTDTQYF.

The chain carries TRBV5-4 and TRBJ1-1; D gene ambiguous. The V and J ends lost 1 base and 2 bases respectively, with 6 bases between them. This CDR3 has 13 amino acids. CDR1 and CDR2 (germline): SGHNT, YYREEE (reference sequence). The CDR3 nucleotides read TGTGCCAGCAGCTTGAACCCTAACACTGAAGCTTTCTTT. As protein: CASSLNPNTEAFF.

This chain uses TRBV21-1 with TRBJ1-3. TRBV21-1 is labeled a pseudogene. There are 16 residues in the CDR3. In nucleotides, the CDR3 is TGTGCCAGCAGCAATCGTGGGAGGATCTCTGGAAACACCATATATTTT. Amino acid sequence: CASSNRGRISGNTIYF.

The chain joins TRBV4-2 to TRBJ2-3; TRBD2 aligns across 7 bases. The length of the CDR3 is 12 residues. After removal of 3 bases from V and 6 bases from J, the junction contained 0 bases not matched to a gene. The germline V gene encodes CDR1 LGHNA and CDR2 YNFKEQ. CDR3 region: CASSQGGDTQYF. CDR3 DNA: TGTGCCAGCAGCCAGGGGGGGGATACGCAGTATTTT.

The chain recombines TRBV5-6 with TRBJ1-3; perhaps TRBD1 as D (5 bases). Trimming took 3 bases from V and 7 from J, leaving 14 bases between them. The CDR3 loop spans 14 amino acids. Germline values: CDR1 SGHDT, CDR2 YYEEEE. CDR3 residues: CASSSGVQVNTIYF. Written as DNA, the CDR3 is TGTGCCAGCAGCTCGGGGGTCCAGGTGAACACCATATATTTT. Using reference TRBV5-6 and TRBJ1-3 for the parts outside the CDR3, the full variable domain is DAGVTQSPTHLIKTRGQQVTLRCSPKSGHDTVSWYQQALGQGPQFIFQYYEEEERQRGNFPDRFSGHQFPNYSSELNVNALLLGDSALYLCASSSGVQVNTIYFGEGSWLTVV.

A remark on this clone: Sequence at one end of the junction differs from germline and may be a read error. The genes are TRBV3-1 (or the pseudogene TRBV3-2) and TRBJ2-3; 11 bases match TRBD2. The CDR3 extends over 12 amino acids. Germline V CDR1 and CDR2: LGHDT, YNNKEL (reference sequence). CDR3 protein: CASSPIVAGGPF. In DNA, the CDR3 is TGTGCCAGCAGCCCCATAGTAGCGGGAGGGCCTTTT.

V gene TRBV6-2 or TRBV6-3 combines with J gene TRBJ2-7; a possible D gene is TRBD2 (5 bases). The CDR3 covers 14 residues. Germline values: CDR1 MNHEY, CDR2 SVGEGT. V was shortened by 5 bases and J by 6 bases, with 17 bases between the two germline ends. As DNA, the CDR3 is TGTGCCAGCAGTAAGAGGACTCGGCTCGGCGAGCAGTACTTC. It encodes CASSKRTRLGEQYF.

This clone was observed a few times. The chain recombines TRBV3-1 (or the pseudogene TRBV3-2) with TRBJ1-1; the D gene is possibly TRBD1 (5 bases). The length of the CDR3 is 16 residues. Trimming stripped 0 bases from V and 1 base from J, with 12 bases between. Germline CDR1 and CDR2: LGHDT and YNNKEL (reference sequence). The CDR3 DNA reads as TGTGCCAGCAGCCAAGAAGTAATGGGGCCGAACACTGAAGCTTTCTTT. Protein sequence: CASSQEVMGPNTEAFF.

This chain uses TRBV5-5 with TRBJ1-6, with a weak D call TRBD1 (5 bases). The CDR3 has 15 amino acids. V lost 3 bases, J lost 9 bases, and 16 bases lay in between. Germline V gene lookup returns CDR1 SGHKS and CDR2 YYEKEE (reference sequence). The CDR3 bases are TGTGCCAGCAGCTCGCAGACAGAGTTCGGTTCACCCCTCCACTTT. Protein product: CASSSQTEFGSPLHF.

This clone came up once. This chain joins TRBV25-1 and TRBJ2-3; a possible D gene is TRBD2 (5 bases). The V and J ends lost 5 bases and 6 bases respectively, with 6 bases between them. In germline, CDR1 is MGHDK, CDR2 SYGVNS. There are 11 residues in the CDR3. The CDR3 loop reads CASSWTDTQYF. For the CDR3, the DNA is TGTGCCAGCAGTTGGACTGATACGCAGTATTTT.

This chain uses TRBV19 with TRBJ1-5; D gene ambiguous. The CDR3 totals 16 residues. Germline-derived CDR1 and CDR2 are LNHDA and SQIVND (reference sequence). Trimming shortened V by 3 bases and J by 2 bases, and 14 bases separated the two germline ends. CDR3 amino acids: CASSMTQATGNQPQHF. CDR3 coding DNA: TGTGCCAGTAGTATGACGCAGGCTACAGGCAATCAGCCCCAGCATTTT.

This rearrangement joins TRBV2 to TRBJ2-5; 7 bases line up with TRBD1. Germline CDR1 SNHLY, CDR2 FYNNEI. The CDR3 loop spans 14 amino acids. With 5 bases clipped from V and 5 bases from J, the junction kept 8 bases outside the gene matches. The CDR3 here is CASSSLTGLETQYF. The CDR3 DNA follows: TGTGCCAGCAGTTCGTTGACAGGGTTGGAGACCCAGTACTTC.

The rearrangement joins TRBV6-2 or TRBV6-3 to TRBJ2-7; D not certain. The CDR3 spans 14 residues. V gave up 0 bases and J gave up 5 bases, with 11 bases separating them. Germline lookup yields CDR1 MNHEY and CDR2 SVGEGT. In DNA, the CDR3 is TGTGCCAGCAGTTACTCGAGGTTAGCAGACGAGCAGTACTTC. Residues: CASSYSRLADEQYF.

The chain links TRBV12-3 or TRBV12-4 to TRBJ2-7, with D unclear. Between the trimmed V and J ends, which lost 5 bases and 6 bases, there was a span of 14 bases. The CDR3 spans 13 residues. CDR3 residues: CASSAQLRAEQYF. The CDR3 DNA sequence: TGTGCCAGCAGTGCTCAGCTTCGCGCCGAGCAGTACTTC.

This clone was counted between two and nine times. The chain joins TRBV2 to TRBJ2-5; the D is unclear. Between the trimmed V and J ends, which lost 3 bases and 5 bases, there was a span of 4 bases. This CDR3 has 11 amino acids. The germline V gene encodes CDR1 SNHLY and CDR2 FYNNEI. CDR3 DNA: TGTGCCAGCAGTGAGGGGGAGACCCAGTACTTC. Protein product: CASSEGETQYF.